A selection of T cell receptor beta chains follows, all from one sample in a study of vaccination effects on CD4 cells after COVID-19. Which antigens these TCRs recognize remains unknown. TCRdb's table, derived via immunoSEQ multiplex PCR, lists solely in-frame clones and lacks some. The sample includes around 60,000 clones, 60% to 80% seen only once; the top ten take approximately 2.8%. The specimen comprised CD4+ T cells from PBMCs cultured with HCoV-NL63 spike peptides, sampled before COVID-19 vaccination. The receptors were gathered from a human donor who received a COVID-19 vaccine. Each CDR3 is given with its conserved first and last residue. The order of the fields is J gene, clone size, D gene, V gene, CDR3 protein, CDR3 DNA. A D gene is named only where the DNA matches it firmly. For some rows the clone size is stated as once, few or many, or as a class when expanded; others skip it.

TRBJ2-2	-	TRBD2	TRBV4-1	CASSQVEIAGYTGELFF	TGCGCCAGCAGCCAAGTCGAAATAGCGGGGTACACCGGGGAGCTGTTTTTT
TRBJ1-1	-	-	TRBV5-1	CASSGDTSNTEAFF	TGCGCCAGCAGCGGGGACACATCGAACACTGAAGCTTTCTTT
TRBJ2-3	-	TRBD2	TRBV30	CASGRGYSGTQYF	TGTGCCTCCGGGAGGGGATATTCGGGTACGCAGTATTTT
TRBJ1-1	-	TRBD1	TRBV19	CASSPGQGRNTEAFF	TGTGCCAGTAGTCCGGGACAGGGGAGGAACACTGAAGCTTTCTTT
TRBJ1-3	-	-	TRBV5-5	CASSLGPGPSGNTIYF	TGTGCCAGCAGCTTGGGACCGGGGCCCTCTGGAAACACCATATATTTT
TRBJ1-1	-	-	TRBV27	CASRSVGWEAFF	TGTGCCAGCCGTAGCGTTGGCTGGGAAGCTTTCTTT
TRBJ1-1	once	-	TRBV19	CASSIDAGGIEAFF	TGTGCCAGTAGTATAGATGCGGGGGGAATTGAAGCTTTCTTT
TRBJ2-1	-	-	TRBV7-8	CASSLDVVTQDEQFF	TGTGCCAGCAGCTTAGATGTTGTAACGCAAGATGAGCAGTTCTTC
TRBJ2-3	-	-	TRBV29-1	CSVEDHSTDTQYF	TGCAGCGTTGAAGATCACAGCACAGATACGCAGTATTTT
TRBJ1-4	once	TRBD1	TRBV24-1	CATSDARGSGEKLFF	TGTGCCACCAGTGATGCCAGGGGGAGTGGTGAAAAACTGTTTTTT
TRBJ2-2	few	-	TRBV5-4	CASSSREGAGGELFF	TGTGCCAGCAGCTCGCGCGAGGGAGCAGGCGGGGAGCTGTTTTTT
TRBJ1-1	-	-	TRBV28	CASSLYGGGENTEAFF	TGTGCCAGCAGTTTATATGGTGGAGGGGAGAACACTGAAGCTTTCTTT
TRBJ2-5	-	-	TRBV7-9	CASSLDISLETQYF	TGTGCCAGCAGCTTAGATATAAGTTTAGAGACCCAGTACTTC
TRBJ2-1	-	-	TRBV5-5	CASSSHFGASSYNEQFF	TGTGCCAGCAGCTCGCATTTCGGGGCGAGCTCCTACAATGAGCAGTTCTTC
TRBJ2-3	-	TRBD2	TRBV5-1	CASSLGLAGGRATDTQYF	TGCGCCAGCAGCTTGGGCCTCGCGGGGGGGAGGGCGACAGATACGCAGTATTTT
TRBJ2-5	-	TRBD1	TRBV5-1	CASSLDDRGRGETQYF	TGCGCCAGCAGCTTGGACGACAGGGGGCGAGGAGAGACCCAGTACTTC
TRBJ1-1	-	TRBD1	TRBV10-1	CASSRRTGADTEAFF	TGCGCCAGCAGCCGCCGGACAGGGGCGGACACTGAAGCTTTCTTT
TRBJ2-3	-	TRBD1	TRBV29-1	CSVTRGGISTDTQYF	TGCAGCGTTACTAGAGGGGGCATTAGTACAGATACGCAGTATTTT
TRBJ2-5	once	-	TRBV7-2	CASSLAGGGETQYF	TGTGCCAGCAGCTTAGCGGGTGGGGGGGAGACCCAGTACTTC
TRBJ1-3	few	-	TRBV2	CATTRLISGNTIYF	TGTGCCACAACCAGGCTGATCTCTGGAAACACCATATATTTT
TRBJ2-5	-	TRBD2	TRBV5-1	CASSWMASGKETQYF	TGCGCCAGCAGCTGGATGGCTAGCGGTAAAGAGACCCAGTACTTC
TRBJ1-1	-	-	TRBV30	CAWSVLVAVRAAMNTEAFF	TGTGCCTGGAGTGTACTTGTGGCGGTCCGGGCCGCCATGAACACTGAAGCTTTCTTT
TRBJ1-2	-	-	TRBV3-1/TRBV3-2	CASSLNRVPGGYTF	TGTGCCAGCAGCCTTAACAGGGTCCCGGGTGGCTACACCTTC
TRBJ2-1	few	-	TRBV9	CASSVGGLTYNEQFF	TGTGCCAGCAGCGTCGGCGGGTTGACCTACAATGAGCAGTTCTTC
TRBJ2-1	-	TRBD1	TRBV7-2	CASSLTGVSYNEQFF	TGTGCCAGCAGCTTAACAGGGGTCTCCTACAATGAGCAGTTCTTC
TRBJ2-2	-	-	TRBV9	CASSVDLGHTGELFF	TGTGCCAGCAGCGTGGACTTAGGACACACCGGGGAGCTGTTTTTT
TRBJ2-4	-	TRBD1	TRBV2	CASKQGSAKNIQYF	TGTGCCAGCAAACAGGGGTCAGCCAAAAACATTCAGTACTTC
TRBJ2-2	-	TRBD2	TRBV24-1	CATSDSGTSGAGELFF	TGTGCCACCAGTGACTCCGGGACTAGCGGGGCTGGGGAGCTGTTTTTT
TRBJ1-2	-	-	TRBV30	CAWSMMRAPYGYTF	TGTGCCTGGAGTATGATGAGGGCCCCATATGGCTACACCTTC
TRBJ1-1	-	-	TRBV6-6	CATYLDTEAFF	TGTGCCACTTACCTCGACACTGAAGCTTTCTTT
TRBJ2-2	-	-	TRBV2	CASKFRQLRTAGELFF	TGTGCCAGCAAATTCCGGCAACTTAGAACCGCCGGGGAGCTGTTTTTT
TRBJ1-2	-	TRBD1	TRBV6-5	CASSLTGVNYGYTF	TGTGCCAGCAGTTTGACAGGGGTCAACTATGGCTACACCTTC
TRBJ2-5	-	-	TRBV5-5	CASSGIEGAETQYF	TGTGCCAGCAGCGGGATTGAGGGCGCGGAGACCCAGTACTTC
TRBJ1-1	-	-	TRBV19	CASSRRRLNTEAFF	TGTGCCAGTAGTAGGCGGCGCTTGAACACTGAAGCTTTCTTT
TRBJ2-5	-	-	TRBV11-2	CASSFGGLETQYF	TGTGCCAGCAGCTTCGGAGGTTTAGAGACCCAGTACTTC
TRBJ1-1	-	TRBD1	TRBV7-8	CASSSRQGRTEAFF	TGTGCCAGCAGCTCCAGACAGGGTAGAACTGAAGCTTTCTTT
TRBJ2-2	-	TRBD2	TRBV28	CASSITSAGELFF	TGTGCCAGCAGTATAACTAGCGCCGGGGAGCTGTTTTTT
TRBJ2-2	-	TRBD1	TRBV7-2	CASSKDRVNTGELFF	TGTGCCAGCAGCAAGGACAGGGTAAACACCGGGGAGCTGTTTTTT
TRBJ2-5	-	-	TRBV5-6	CASSFGYQETQYF	TGTGCCAGCAGCTTTGGGTACCAAGAGACCCAGTACTTC
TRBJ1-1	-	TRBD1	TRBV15	CATSSGGGERNQAFF	TGTGCCACCAGCAGTGGAGGGGGCGAACGTAACCAAGCTTTCTTT
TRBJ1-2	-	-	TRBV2	CASREVPRVGGYTF	TGTGCCAGCAGGGAAGTCCCGAGGGTCGGTGGCTACACCTTC
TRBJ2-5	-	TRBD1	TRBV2	CASTAGTGQETQYF	TGTGCCAGCACTGCCGGGACAGGGCAAGAGACCCAGTACTTC
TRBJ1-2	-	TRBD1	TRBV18	CASSPGTDYGYTF	TGTGCCAGCTCTCCAGGGACAGACTATGGCTACACCTTC
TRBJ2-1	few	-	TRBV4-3	CASSQDFNGEQFF	TGCGCCAGCAGCCAAGATTTTAACGGTGAGCAGTTCTTC
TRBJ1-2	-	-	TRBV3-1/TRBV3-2	CASSQIGGANYGYTF	TGTGCCAGCAGCCAGATTGGGGGAGCTAACTATGGCTACACCTTC
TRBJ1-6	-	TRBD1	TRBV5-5	CASSSQGAGNSPLHF	TGTGCCAGCAGCTCACAGGGGGCCGGGAATTCACCCCTCCACTTT
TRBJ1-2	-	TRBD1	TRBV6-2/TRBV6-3	CASSLHINRGFGYTF	TGTGCCAGCAGCCTGCACATAAACAGGGGATTTGGCTACACCTTC
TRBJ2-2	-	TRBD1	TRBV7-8	CASSRGTGWAGELFF	TGTGCCAGCAGCCGAGGGACAGGGTGGGCCGGGGAGCTGTTTTTT
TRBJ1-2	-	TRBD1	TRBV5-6	CASSPYSQGASLYGYTF	TGTGCCAGCAGCCCCTACTCTCAGGGGGCTTCCCTCTATGGCTACACCTTC
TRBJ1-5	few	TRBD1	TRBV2	CASRGTGSNQPQHF	TGTGCCAGCAGGGGGACAGGGAGCAATCAGCCCCAGCATTTT
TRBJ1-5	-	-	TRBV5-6	CASSRDRYSNQPQHF	TGTGCCAGCAGCAGGGACCGATATAGCAATCAGCCCCAGCATTTT
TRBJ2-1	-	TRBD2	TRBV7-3	CASSLRGGPDEQFF	TGTGCCAGCAGCTTGCGGGGGGGCCCCGATGAGCAGTTCTTC
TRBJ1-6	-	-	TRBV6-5	CASSLGAGANSPLHF	TGTGCCAGCAGCCTAGGGGCAGGGGCAAATTCACCCCTCCACTTT
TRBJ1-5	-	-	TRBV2	CASSENGGGNQPQHF	TGTGCCAGCAGTGAGAACGGGGGGGGCAATCAGCCCCAGCATTTT
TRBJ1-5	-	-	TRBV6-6	CASSQAGNQPQHF	TGTGCCAGCAGTCAGGCGGGGAATCAGCCCCAGCATTTT